A selection of T cell receptor beta chains follows, all from one sample in a study of CD8+ T cells in alopecia areata. Repertoires were generated with immunoSEQ multiplex PCR, while TCRdb's copy carries only in-frame clones and drops some. The sample has roughly 170,000 clones, about 60% seen once. This sample comprised CD8+ T cells sorted from blood, obtained at week 24, from a patient treated with tofacitinib. The receptors originated from a human donor with alopecia areata. The CDR3 runs from the conserved cysteine through the conserved F or W. A D gene is named only where the DNA matches it firmly. The size field is filled for only some rows; it gives once, few, many or a size class.

v_call	cdr3_length	j_call	clone_size	d_call	cdr3_nt	cdr3_aa
TRBV15	13	TRBJ1-2	NA	NA	TGTGCCACCAGCAGACCTGGGCGGGGTGGCTACACCTTC	CATSRPGRGGYTF
TRBV30	15	TRBJ1-1	NA	NA	TGTGCCTGGAGCGGCGAGGCGGGCCCGAACACTGAAGCTTTCTTT	CAWSGEAGPNTEAFF
TRBV6-1	16	TRBJ2-5	few	NA	TGTGCCAGCAGTGAAAGGTCAGGGTGGGAGCAAGAGACCCAGTACTTC	CASSERSGWEQETQYF
TRBV29-1	12	TRBJ1-2	NA	NA	TGCAGCGTCCCGACTCAACTCAGGGGCTACACCTTC	CSVPTQLRGYTF
TRBV9	13	TRBJ1-1	NA	TRBD1	TGTGCCAGCAGCGTATCAGGGGGTACTGAAGCTTTCTTT	CASSVSGGTEAFF
TRBV4-2	16	TRBJ1-3	NA	NA	TGTGCCAGCAGCCCCCGCGCGGGGGGCGGGGGGGACACCATATATTTT	CASSPRAGGGGDTIYF
TRBV6-1	11	TRBJ2-7	NA	NA	TGTGCCAGCAGTCCGTCCTACGAGCAGTACTTC	CASSPSYEQYF
TRBV27	15	TRBJ1-1	NA	TRBD1	TGTGCCAGCAGTTTTTACAGGGGTTTCGACACTGAAGCTTTCTTT	CASSFYRGFDTEAFF
TRBV7-6	17	TRBJ2-7	NA	TRBD2	TGTGCCAGCAGCTTACTAGCGGGGGAGACCTCGGGATACGAGCAGTACTTC	CASSLLAGETSGYEQYF
TRBV7-9	15	TRBJ2-7	NA	NA	TGTGCCAGCAGCCCCCCCGACAGGCCGCCCTACGAGCAGTACTTC	CASSPPDRPPYEQYF
TRBV27	13	TRBJ1-1	NA	NA	TGTGCCAGCAGTAACACGGGGTACACTGAAGCTTTCTTT	CASSNTGYTEAFF
TRBV18	15	TRBJ1-1	NA	TRBD1	TGTGCCAGCTCACGCCCCGGGACAGGGATGGTTGAAGCTTTCTTT	CASSRPGTGMVEAFF
TRBV9	16	TRBJ2-1	NA	NA	TGTGCCAGCAGCACTAGCCCGAGACAGGGTGGCAATGAGCAGTTCTTC	CASSTSPRQGGNEQFF
TRBV11-1	12	TRBJ2-7	NA	NA	TGTGCCAGCAGCTTGGGATCCTACGAGCAGTACTTC	CASSLGSYEQYF
TRBV14	13	TRBJ1-6	NA	NA	TGTGCCAGCACCCCCGGTGGCTTTTCACCCCTCCACTTT	CASTPGGFSPLHF
TRBV5-1	15	TRBJ1-5	NA	TRBD1	TGCGCCAGCAGCCCATGGCAGGGGGCGGATCAGCCCCAGCATTTT	CASSPWQGADQPQHF
TRBV6-1	14	TRBJ1-2	NA	NA	TGTGCCAGCAGTGACCTAACCGGCGTCGAGGGCTACACCTTC	CASSDLTGVEGYTF
TRBV10-1	15	TRBJ1-1	NA	NA	TGCGCCAGCAGTGAGTCGGCGGGGGAACGCACTGAAGCTTTCTTT	CASSESAGERTEAFF
TRBV20-1	11	TRBJ2-7	NA	NA	TGCAGTGCTAGGCGGGGCTACGAGCAGTACTTC	CSARRGYEQYF
TRBV29-1	10	TRBJ1-1	few	NA	TGCAGCGTTGCTGGCACTGAAGCTTTCTTT	CSVAGTEAFF
TRBV14	11	TRBJ2-1	NA	NA	TGTGCCAGCAGCCAAGGGGACTGGCAGTTCTTC	CASSQGDWQFF
TRBV9	17	TRBJ1-2	NA	NA	TGTGCCAGCAGCGTAGTTGGAAAGGGCCAAGCTAACTATGGCTACACCTTC	CASSVVGKGQANYGYTF
TRBV15	17	TRBJ2-7	few	NA	TGTGCCACCAGCGCGCATCCGAAATCTTGGCCCTCCTACGAGCAGTACTTC	CATSAHPKSWPSYEQYF
TRBV7-6	15	TRBJ2-5	NA	NA	TGTGCCAGCAGCCTTATATCTCGGGGTGAAGAGACCCAGTACTTC	CASSLISRGEETQYF
TRBV20-1	10	TRBJ2-7	NA	TRBD1	TGCAGTGCTTGGGACAGACAGCAGTACTTC	CSAWDRQQYF
TRBV6-1	15	TRBJ2-2	NA	NA	TGTGCCAGCAGTGAACTGGCAGGCAACACCGGGGAGCTGTTTTTT	CASSELAGNTGELFF
TRBV2	10	TRBJ2-1	few	NA	TGTGCCAGCGGGGGAGGAGAGCAGTTCTTC	CASGGGEQFF
TRBV14	14	TRBJ1-1	few	NA	TGTGCCAGCAGCCCACAGGGCAGGGTGGGAGAAGCTTTCTTT	CASSPQGRVGEAFF
TRBV5-6	13	TRBJ2-1	NA	NA	TGTGCCAGCAGCTCCGGGATTCACAATGAGCAGTTCTTC	CASSSGIHNEQFF
TRBV7-8	15	TRBJ2-1	NA	TRBD1	TGTGCCAGCAGCCCCGGACAGGGGTCCTACAATGAGCAGTTCTTC	CASSPGQGSYNEQFF
TRBV5-4	15	TRBJ2-5	NA	TRBD1	TGTGCCAGCAGCTTGGACAGGGGGCATCGAGAGACCCAGTACTTC	CASSLDRGHRETQYF
TRBV29-1	14	TRBJ1-3	few	NA	TGCAGCGGTTTAACAGGGAACTCTGGAAACACCATATATTTT	CSGLTGNSGNTIYF
TRBV15	14	TRBJ2-7	NA	TRBD1	TGTGCCACCAGCACCAACAGGGGAAGCTACGAGCAGTACTTC	CATSTNRGSYEQYF
TRBV7-9	12	TRBJ2-7	few	NA	TGTGCCAGCAGCTTATTACCCTACGAGCAGTACTTC	CASSLLPYEQYF
TRBV20-1	8	TRBJ1-1	few	NA	TGCAGTGCTGACCAAGCTTTCTTT	CSADQAFF
TRBV4-1	13	TRBJ1-5	NA	NA	TGCGCCAGCAGCACAGACAGAAATCAGCCCCAGCATTTT	CASSTDRNQPQHF
TRBV29-1	13	TRBJ1-2	few	TRBD1	TGCAGCGCGCCGGGACAGGGGGCGCATGGCTACACCTTC	CSAPGQGAHGYTF
TRBV15	17	TRBJ2-1	NA	NA	TGTGCCACCAGCCCACAAGTCCCTCCGGACGGGGGTACTGAGCAGTTCTTC	CATSPQVPPDGGTEQFF
TRBV4-1	15	TRBJ1-1	few	TRBD1	TGCGCCAGCAGCCTGGGACAGGGGAGGAACACTGAAGCTTTCTTT	CASSLGQGRNTEAFF
TRBV30	13	TRBJ2-4	NA	NA	TGTGCCTGGAGCCCCCGGGGCAAAAACATTCAGTACTTC	CAWSPRGKNIQYF
TRBV15	17	TRBJ2-3	NA	TRBD1	TGTGCCACCAGCAGTAGAACGGGACAGCCGACCACAGATACGCAGTATTTT	CATSSRTGQPTTDTQYF
TRBV4-1	15	TRBJ2-7	few	TRBD1	TGCGCCAGCAGCCGCACCGGGACAGGAGCCTACGAGCAGTACTTC	CASSRTGTGAYEQYF
TRBV2	12	TRBJ2-3	few	NA	TGTGCCAGCAGTGGTGTAGAGGATACGCAGTATTTT	CASSGVEDTQYF
TRBV28	12	TRBJ2-7	NA	NA	TGTGCCAGCAGTCCCGCCCCCTACGAGCAGTACTTC	CASSPAPYEQYF
TRBV4-1	16	TRBJ1-2	NA	NA	TGCGCCAGCAGCCAACCAAGACAGGACCCTAACTATGGCTACACCTTC	CASSQPRQDPNYGYTF
TRBV19	13	TRBJ1-1	NA	NA	TGTGCCAGTAGTACTAAATGGAGCACTGAAGCTTTCTTT	CASSTKWSTEAFF
TRBV7-9	12	TRBJ1-4	NA	NA	TGTGCCAGCAGCTCGGACCAGGGGAAACTGTTTTTT	CASSSDQGKLFF
TRBV9	13	TRBJ2-7	few	NA	TGTGCCAGCAGCGTCGGGACGGCGGGTGAGCAGTACTTC	CASSVGTAGEQYF
TRBV19	15	TRBJ2-1	NA	NA	TGTGCCAGTAGTATCACCCGACAATCCTACAATGAGCAGTTCTTC	CASSITRQSYNEQFF
TRBV9	15	TRBJ1-2	once	TRBD1	TGTGCCAGCAGCCCCGGGACAGGGTTGGTCTATGGCTACACCTTC	CASSPGTGLVYGYTF